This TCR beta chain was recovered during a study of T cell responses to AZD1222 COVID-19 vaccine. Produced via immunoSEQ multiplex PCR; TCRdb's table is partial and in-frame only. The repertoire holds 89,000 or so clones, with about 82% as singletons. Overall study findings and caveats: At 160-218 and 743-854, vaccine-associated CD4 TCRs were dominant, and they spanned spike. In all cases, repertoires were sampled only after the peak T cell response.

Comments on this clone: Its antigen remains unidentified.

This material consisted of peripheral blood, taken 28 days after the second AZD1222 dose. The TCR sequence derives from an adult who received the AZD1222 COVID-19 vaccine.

The CDR3 DNA sequence: TGTGCCAGCAGCGTAGCAGGCGGGAGGGCCGCCAATGAGCAGTTCTTC. Translated, it gives CASSVAGGRAANEQFF. The chain recombines TRBV9 with TRBJ2-1; 9 nucleotides agree with TRBD2. Trimming removed 0 bases from V and 6 bases from J; junction bases left unmatched: 7. This CDR3 comprises 16 residues. The V gene's germline CDR1 is SGDLS and CDR2 YYNGEE.